These 5 T cell receptor beta chains came from one sample sequenced in a study of blood T cell repertoires in COVID-19. Repertoires were generated with immunoSEQ multiplex PCR, while TCRdb's copy carries only in-frame clones and drops some. Altogether approximately 220,000 clones are present, approximately 81% being singletons, with the ten largest covering 18%. The sample was PBMCs or T cells enriched from blood (not recorded which). The receptor set was obtained from a man between 35 and 55 years old who had recovered from COVID-19.

This chain joins TRBV3-1 (or the pseudogene TRBV3-2) and TRBJ2-2; 7 bases are shared with TRBD1. There are 14 residues in the CDR3. CDR1 is LGHDT and CDR2 is YNNKEL in the germline V gene (reference sequence). V lost 4 bases, J lost 5 bases, and 4 bases stayed unmatched. The CDR3 DNA follows: TGTGCCAGCAGCCCGTCAGGGGGAACCGGGGAGCTGTTTTTT. It specifies CASSPSGGTGELFF.

This clone occurred once. This chain uses TRBV5-5 with TRBJ1-5; 9 nucleotides match TRBD1. The CDR3 length is 16 residues. In germline, CDR1 is SGHKS, CDR2 YYEKEE (reference sequence). J gave up 4 bases and V 7 bases, and 12 bases lay outside the gene matches. The CDR3 is CASQRTGVGANQPQHF. DNA for the CDR3: TGTGCCAGCCAACGGACAGGGGTTGGGGCTAATCAGCCCCAGCATTTT.

V is TRBV2 and J is TRBJ1-5; D might be TRBD1 (5 bases). This CDR3 spans 13 amino acids. V was pared by 8 bases and J by 7 bases, with 15 bases between. Germline V CDR1 and CDR2: SNHLY, FYNNEI. This chain's CDR3 is CASQGGGGQPQHF. CDR3 in DNA: TGTGCCAGCCAAGGCGGGGGAGGGCAGCCCCAGCATTTT.

V and J are TRBV12-5 and TRBJ1-5, with D unresolved. Germline lookup yields CDR1 LGHNT and CDR2 FRNRAP. This CDR3 has 17 amino acids. Trimming took 6 bases from V and 4 from J, leaving 22 bases between them. The CDR3 DNA reads as TGTGCTAGTGGCCTAAGGGCCTTAGGAGGTAAAAATCAGCCCCAGCATTTT. Translation: CASGLRALGGKNQPQHF.

CDR3 sequence: CASSQFNYNSPLHF. CDR3 DNA: TGTGCCAGCAGCCAGTTCAACTATAATTCACCCCTCCACTTT. The V gene is TRBV3-1 (or the pseudogene TRBV3-2), the J gene TRBJ1-6; D gene uncertain. Germline assignment: CDR1 LGHDT and CDR2 YNNKEL (reference sequence). This CDR3 comprises 14 residues. With 3 bases removed from V and 3 bases from J, the gap between germline ends came to 6 bases.